Listed here are 24 T cell receptor beta chains from one sample, sequenced in a study of a mutant IDH1 vaccine in newly diagnosed glioma. Only in-frame clones appear in the TCRdb table, and some are missing; sequencing was by immunoSEQ multiplex PCR. Of fewer than 70,000 clones in the sample, around 83% were seen once. Indicated time point: week 47, end of study. The vaccine gave 300 ug of a 20-mer mutant IDH1 peptide subcutaneously per dose. Antigen specificity for these receptors is unknown. Sequenced here: PBMCs, sampled from a glioma patient whose treatment included an IDH1 peptide vaccine. Receptors originate from a man aged 30 to 45 with glioma.

The CDR3 loop reads CASSFDRDDQPQHF. In DNA form, the CDR3 reads TGTGCCAGCAGTTTTGACAGGGACGATCAGCCCCAGCATTTT. This chain connects TRBV27 to TRBJ1-5, with 7 bases aligning to TRBD1. V lost 3 bases and J lost 5; bases outside the gene matches: 4. CDR3 size: 14 residues. Germline CDR1 is MNHEY and CDR2 is SMNVEV (reference sequence).

The CDR3 sequence: CASSAGGGYNEQFF. The CDR3, as DNA: TGTGCCAGCAGCGCGGGGGGGGGCTACAATGAGCAGTTCTTC. This chain connects TRBV6-1 to TRBJ2-1, with 9 nucleotides matching TRBD2. V shed 6 bases and J 3 bases; nucleotides not matched to a gene: 3. There are 14 residues in the CDR3. The germline V gene has CDR1 MNHNS and CDR2 SASEGT.

The chain employs TRBV2 and TRBJ2-6, with D perhaps given as TRBD1 or TRBD2 (6 bases each). Germline V gives CDR1 SNHLY, CDR2 FYNNEI. V lost 5 bases to trimming and J lost 3 bases, with 11 bases between them. The CDR3 is 15 amino acids. The CDR3 nucleotides read TGTGCCAGCAGTAAAGGGGGGTTTGGGGCCAACGTCCTGACTTTC. Its translation: CASSKGGFGANVLTF.

This clone was detected only a few times. The chain has TRBV2 and TRBJ1-1; D possibly corresponds to TRBD1 (6 bases). Trimming took off 11 bases at V and 1 base at J, with 17 bases between the two ends. The CDR3 is made up of 14 amino acids. Germline V gives CDR1 SNHLY, CDR2 FYNNEI. CDR3 bases: TGTGCCTATTCTGACAGGACAGCGAACACTGAAGCTTTCTTT. Protein product: CAYSDRTANTEAFF.

As DNA, the CDR3 is TGCAGTGCTAGGACTCCTTATGAGCAGTTCTTC. Its translation is CSARTPYEQFF. This chain joins TRBV20-1 and TRBJ2-1; D remains ambiguous. V lost 3 bases to trimming and J lost 8 bases, with 8 bases between them. From germline, CDR1 is DFQATT and CDR2 SNEGSKA (reference sequence). The CDR3 sequence is 11 residues long.

The table lists this clone with a count of one. In DNA, the CDR3 is TGCGCCAGCAGCTTGGACCAGCTCGGAGAGACCCAGTACTTC. Its protein product is CASSLDQLGETQYF. This rearrangement joins TRBV5-1 to TRBJ2-5; unclear D gene. Germline V gives CDR1 SGHRS, CDR2 YFSETQ. The CDR3 has 14 amino acids. The ends were cut back, 0 bases at V and 4 bases at J, with 10 bases in the middle.

This clone was seen a single time. The chain carries TRBV7-6 and TRBJ1-1; tentative D call: TRBD1 (6 bases). CDR3 length: 17 amino acids. Germline assignment: CDR1 SGHVS and CDR2 FNYEAQ. Trimming cost V 1 base and J 3 bases, with 18 bases left between them. The CDR3 sequence is CASSLELAGGWDTEAFF. The CDR3 DNA follows: TGTGCCAGCAGCTTAGAACTCGCTGGGGGCTGGGACACTGAAGCTTTCTTT.

This chain uses TRBV5-1 with TRBJ2-3; 10 bases line up with TRBD2. J was trimmed by 2 bases and V by 0 bases; bases with no gene match: 6. Germline loops: CDR1 SGHRS, CDR2 YFSETQ. This CDR3 comprises 17 residues. Here the CDR3 reads CASSLDVLAGLTDTQYF. CDR3 DNA: TGCGCCAGCAGCTTGGATGTACTAGCGGGGCTCACAGATACGCAGTATTTT.

V gene TRBV9 combines with J gene TRBJ2-5; TRBD2 matches at 8 bases. After removal of 0 bases from V and 0 bases from J, the junction contained 7 bases not matched to a gene. CDR1 SGDLS and CDR2 YYNGEE come from the germline V gene. The length of the CDR3 is 17 residues. CDR3 sequence reads: CASSVGRSGGHQETQYF. The CDR3 region has the DNA TGTGCCAGCAGCGTAGGGAGAAGCGGGGGCCACCAAGAGACCCAGTACTTC.

The CDR3 bases are TGCGCCAGCACCATGTCAGGGACAGATACGCAGTATTTT. It translates to CASTMSGTDTQYF. This chain connects TRBV5-1 to TRBJ2-3; tentative D call: TRBD1 (5 bases). The CDR3 totals 13 residues. V gave up 6 bases and J gave up 3 bases, with 11 bases separating them. Looked up from germline, CDR1 is SGHRS and CDR2 is YFSETQ. Full variable domain (outside the CDR3, taken from reference TRBV5-1 and TRBJ2-3): KAGVTQTPRYLIKTRGQQVTLSCSPISGHRSVSWYQQTPGQGLQFLFEYFSETQRNKGNFPGRFSGRQFSNSRSEMNVSTLELGDSALYLCASTMSGTDTQYFGPGTRLTVL.

The count of this clone is one. V gene TRBV11-2 combines with J gene TRBJ1-4; D unclear. V lost 3 bases and J 8 bases, leaving 13 bases between the germline ends. Germline V gene data show CDR1 as SGHAT and CDR2 as FQNNGV. This CDR3 is built from 14 residues. The CDR3 DNA sequence: TGTGCCAGCAGCTTTGGAGTCGCGAAAGAAAAACTGTTTTTT. It codes for CASSFGVAKEKLFF.

The chain recombines TRBV28 with TRBJ1-1; no clear D. This CDR3 spans 14 amino acids. Trimming cost V 4 bases and J 4 bases, with 13 bases left between them. Germline CDR1 MDHEN, CDR2 SYDVKM. The CDR3 region is CASSWKGLGTEAFF. DNA for the CDR3: TGTGCCAGCAGTTGGAAGGGTTTAGGCACTGAAGCTTTCTTT. The complete variable domain, with remaining parts taken from reference TRBV28 and TRBJ1-1, reads DVKVTQSSRYLVKRTGEKVFLECVQDMDHENMFWYRQDPGLGLRLIYFSYDVKMKEKGDIPEGYSVSREKKERFSLILESASTNQTSMYLCASSWKGLGTEAFFGQGTRLTVV.

The CDR3 bases are TGTGCCAGCAGCTTTGGACAGGGGAAAGAGACCCAGTACTTC. It specifies CASSFGQGKETQYF. The rearrangement links TRBV5-8 to TRBJ2-5, with 9 nucleotides matching TRBD1. Germline CDR1 is SGHTS and CDR2 is YDEGEE. CDR3 length: 14 amino acids. Trimming at V came to 2 bases and at J to 3 bases, leaving 2 bases not matched to a gene. The full variable domain, completed using reference TRBV5-8 and TRBJ2-5, is EAGVTQSPTHLIKTRGQQATLRCSPISGHTSVYWYQQALGLGLQFLLWYDEGEERNRGNFPPRFSGRQFPNYSSELNVNALELEDSALYLCASSFGQGKETQYFGPGTRLLVL.

The CDR3: CSARGTDTQYF. In nucleotides, the CDR3 is TGCAGTGCCCGAGGCACAGATACGCAGTATTTT. The chain has TRBV20-1 and TRBJ2-3; D call uncertain. Germline-derived CDR1 and CDR2 are DFQATT and SNEGSKA (reference sequence). The CDR3 has 11 residues. V was clipped by 6 bases and J by 1 base, with 5 bases between them.

This clone has only a few counts. CDR3: CASSQDVRPNTEAFF. CDR3 DNA sequence: TGCGCCAGCAGCCAAGATGTCAGACCAAACACTGAAGCTTTCTTT. The chain is built from TRBV4-1 and TRBJ1-1; D not certain. In germline, CDR1 is MGHRA, CDR2 YSYEKL. This CDR3 comprises 15 residues. Between the trimmed V and J ends, which lost 0 bases and 2 bases, there was a span of 10 bases.

This clone is a singleton in its sample. V and J are TRBV19 and TRBJ1-1, with no clear D. V gave up 4 bases and J gave up 0 bases, with 6 bases separating them. There are 13 residues in the CDR3. The germline V gene has CDR1 LNHDA and CDR2 SQIVND (reference sequence). Here the CDR3 reads CASSTILNTEAFF. CDR3 bases: TGTGCCAGTAGTACGATTTTGAACACTGAAGCTTTCTTT.

The gene calls are TRBV6-6 and TRBJ1-5, with D perhaps TRBD1 (6 bases). The germline V gene encodes CDR1 MNHNY and CDR2 SVGAGI (reference sequence). Deletions cut 5 bases from V and 3 bases from J, with 11 bases between. CDR3 length equals 14 residues. In nucleotides, the CDR3 is TGTGCCAGCAGTCGTACAGGGAACAATCAGCCCCAGCATTTT. This codes for CASSRTGNNQPQHF.

This chain uses TRBV7-9 with TRBJ1-2; no firm D call. The CDR3 is 14 residues long. Germline loops: CDR1 SEHNR, CDR2 FQNEAQ (reference sequence). V gave up 3 bases and J gave up 7 bases, with 15 bases separating them. This CDR3 is CASSFSLTTTGYTF. In DNA form, the CDR3 reads TGTGCCAGCAGCTTTTCACTTACTACGACTGGCTACACCTTC.

This clone was seen only once. This chain links TRBV5-1 with TRBJ2-5, with 13 bases identical to TRBD2. After removal of 5 bases from V and 4 bases from J, the junction contained 8 bases not matched to a gene. This CDR3 has 16 residues. Germline V gene data show CDR1 as SGHRS and CDR2 as YFSETQ. The CDR3 DNA sequence: TGCGCCAGCAGTCCTACGACTAGCGGGGGGACAGAGACCCAGTACTTC. Protein sequence: CASSPTTSGGTETQYF.

The chain employs TRBV6-1 and TRBJ2-5; 10 bases align to TRBD2. Trimming took 4 bases from V and 3 from J; bases not matched to a gene: 14. The CDR3 sequence is 18 residues long. The V gene's germline CDR1 is MNHNS and CDR2 SASEGT. CDR3 loop: CASSASGTSDHLKETQYF. The CDR3 nucleotides are TGTGCCAGCAGTGCTTCCGGGACTAGCGATCACTTGAAAGAGACCCAGTACTTC.

The chain uses TRBV27 and TRBJ2-2, with D hard to call. This CDR3 contains 13 residues. Per germline, CDR1 MNHEY and CDR2 SMNVEV (reference sequence). V was clipped by 6 bases and J by 7 bases, with 12 bases between them. The CDR3 sequence: CASRTQVGGELFF. The CDR3 DNA is TGTGCCAGCAGAACCCAGGTGGGCGGGGAGCTGTTTTTT.

This rearrangement joins TRBV5-4 to TRBJ1-2; no reliable D call. Germline lookup yields CDR1 SGHNT and CDR2 YYREEE (reference sequence). This CDR3 has 13 residues. V was cut by 0 bases and J by 5 bases, with 8 bases left in between. CDR3 in DNA: TGTGCCAGCAGCTTGGAAGGCTTGTATGGCTACACCTTC. This translates into CASSLEGLYGYTF.

The chain joins TRBV18 to TRBJ1-5; tentative D call: TRBD1 (5 bases). This CDR3 has 15 residues. In germline, CDR1 is KGHSH, CDR2 LQKENI. Trimming left V 1 base short and J 1 base short, with 8 bases between. The CDR3 region is CASSPLRDSNQPQHF. CDR3 bases: TGTGCCAGCTCACCACTCCGGGACAGCAATCAGCCCCAGCATTTT.

This clone has a single count. The V gene is TRBV27, the J gene TRBJ2-1; 8 bases match TRBD1. J gave up 0 bases and V 5 bases, and 3 bases lay outside the gene matches. This CDR3 comprises 15 residues. CDR1 and CDR2 from the germline V gene are MNHEY and SMNVEV (reference sequence). The CDR3 sequence: CASSPGQGSYNEQFF. Here the CDR3 DNA reads TGTGCCAGCAGTCCCGGACAGGGCTCCTACAATGAGCAGTTCTTC.